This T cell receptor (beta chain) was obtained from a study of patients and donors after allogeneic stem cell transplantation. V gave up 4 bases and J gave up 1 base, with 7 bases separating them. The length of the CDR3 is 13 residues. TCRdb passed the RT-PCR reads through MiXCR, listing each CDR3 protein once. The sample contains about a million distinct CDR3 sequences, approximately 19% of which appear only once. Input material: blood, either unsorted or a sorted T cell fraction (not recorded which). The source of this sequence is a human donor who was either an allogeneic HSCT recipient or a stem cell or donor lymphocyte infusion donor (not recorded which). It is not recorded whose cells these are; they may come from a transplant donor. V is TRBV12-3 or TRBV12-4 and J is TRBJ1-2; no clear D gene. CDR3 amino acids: CASSSKSNYGYTF. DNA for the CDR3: TGTGCCAGCAGTTCTAAGAGTAACTATGGCTACACCTTC.